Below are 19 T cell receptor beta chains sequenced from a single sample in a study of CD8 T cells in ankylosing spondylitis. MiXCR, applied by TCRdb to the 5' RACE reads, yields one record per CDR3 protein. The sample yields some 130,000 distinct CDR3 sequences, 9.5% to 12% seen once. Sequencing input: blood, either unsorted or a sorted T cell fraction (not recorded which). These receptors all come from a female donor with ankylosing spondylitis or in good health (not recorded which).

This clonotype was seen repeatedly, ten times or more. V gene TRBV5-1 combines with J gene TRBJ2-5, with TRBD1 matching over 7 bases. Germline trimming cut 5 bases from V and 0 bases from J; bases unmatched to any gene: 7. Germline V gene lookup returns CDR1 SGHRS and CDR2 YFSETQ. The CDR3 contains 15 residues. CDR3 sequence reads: CASRKTGINQETQYF. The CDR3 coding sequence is TGCGCCAGCAGAAAGACAGGGATCAACCAAGAGACCCAGTACTTC.

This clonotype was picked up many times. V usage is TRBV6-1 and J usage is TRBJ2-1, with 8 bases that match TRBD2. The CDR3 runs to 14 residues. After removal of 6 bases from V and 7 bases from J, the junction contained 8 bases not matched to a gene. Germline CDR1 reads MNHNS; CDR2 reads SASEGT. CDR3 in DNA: TGTGCCAGCAGAAGGGCGGGGGGCCTAAATGAGCAGTTCTTC. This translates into CASRRAGGLNEQFF.

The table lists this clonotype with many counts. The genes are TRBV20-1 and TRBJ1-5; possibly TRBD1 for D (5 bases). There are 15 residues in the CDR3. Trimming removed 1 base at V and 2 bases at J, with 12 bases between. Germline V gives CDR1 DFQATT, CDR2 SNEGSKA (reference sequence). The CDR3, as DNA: TGCAGTGCTAGAGCGGAGGGGATCGGCAATCAGCCCCAGCATTTT. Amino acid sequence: CSARAEGIGNQPQHF.

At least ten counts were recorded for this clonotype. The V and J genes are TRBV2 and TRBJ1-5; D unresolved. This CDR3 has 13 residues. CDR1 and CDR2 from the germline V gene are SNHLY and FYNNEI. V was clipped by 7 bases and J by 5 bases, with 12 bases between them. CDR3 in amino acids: CASISDGDQPQHF. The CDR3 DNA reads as TGTGCCAGCATTTCCGACGGTGATCAGCCCCAGCATTTT.

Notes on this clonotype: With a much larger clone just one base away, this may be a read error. CDR3 sequence: CASSPFVGDEQFF. The CDR3 nucleotides read TGCGCCAGCAGCCCGTTCGTCGGGGATGAGCAGTTCTTC. The chain carries TRBV5-1 and TRBJ2-1; D may be TRBD2 (5 bases). Trimming stripped 4 bases from V and 8 bases from J, with 13 bases between. Germline V lookup: CDR1 SGHRS, CDR2 YFSETQ. The length of the CDR3 is 13 residues.

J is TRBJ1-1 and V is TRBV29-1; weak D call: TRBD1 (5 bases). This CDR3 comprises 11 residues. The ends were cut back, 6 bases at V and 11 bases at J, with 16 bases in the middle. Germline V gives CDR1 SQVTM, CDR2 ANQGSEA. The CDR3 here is CSVPSQGGAFF. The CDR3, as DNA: TGCAGCGTCCCTTCCCAGGGTGGTGCTTTCTTT.

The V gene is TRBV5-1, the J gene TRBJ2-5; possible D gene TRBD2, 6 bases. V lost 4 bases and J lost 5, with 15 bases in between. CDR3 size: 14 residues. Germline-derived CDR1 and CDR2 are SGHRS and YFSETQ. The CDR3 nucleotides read TGCGCCAGCAGCCCCTCCCAGGGACTGGAGACCCAGTACTTC. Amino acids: CASSPSQGLETQYF.

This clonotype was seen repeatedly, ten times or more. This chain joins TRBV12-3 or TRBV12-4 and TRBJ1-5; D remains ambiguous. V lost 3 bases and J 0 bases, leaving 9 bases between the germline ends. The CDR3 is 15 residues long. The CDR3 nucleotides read TGTGCCAGCAGTTTTATAAGGGATAGCAATCAGCCCCAGCATTTT. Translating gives CASSFIRDSNQPQHF.

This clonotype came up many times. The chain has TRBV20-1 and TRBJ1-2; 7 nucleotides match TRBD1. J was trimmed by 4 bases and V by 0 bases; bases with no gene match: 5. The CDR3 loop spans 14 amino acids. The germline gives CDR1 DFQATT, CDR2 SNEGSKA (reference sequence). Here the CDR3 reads CSAREGTASYGYTF. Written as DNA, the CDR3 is TGCAGTGCTAGAGAAGGGACAGCGAGCTATGGCTACACCTTC.

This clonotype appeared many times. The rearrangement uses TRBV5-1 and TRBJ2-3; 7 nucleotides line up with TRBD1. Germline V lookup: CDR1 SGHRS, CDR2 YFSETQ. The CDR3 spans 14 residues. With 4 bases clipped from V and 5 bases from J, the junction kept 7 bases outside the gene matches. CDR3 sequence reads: CASSLDREQDTQYF. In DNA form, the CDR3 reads TGCGCCAGCAGCCTCGACAGGGAGCAAGATACGCAGTATTTT. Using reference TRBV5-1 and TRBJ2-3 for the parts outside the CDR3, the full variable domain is KAGVTQTPRYLIKTRGQQVTLSCSPISGHRSVSWYQQTPGQGLQFLFEYFSETQRNKGNFPGRFSGRQFSNSRSEMNVSTLELGDSALYLCASSLDREQDTQYFGPGTRLTVL.

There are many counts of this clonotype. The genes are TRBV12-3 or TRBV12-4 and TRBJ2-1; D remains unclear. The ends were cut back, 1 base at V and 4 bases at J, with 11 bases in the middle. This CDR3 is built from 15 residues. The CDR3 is CASSLDDQSYNEQFF. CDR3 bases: TGTGCCAGCAGTTTAGACGACCAGAGTTACAATGAGCAGTTCTTC.

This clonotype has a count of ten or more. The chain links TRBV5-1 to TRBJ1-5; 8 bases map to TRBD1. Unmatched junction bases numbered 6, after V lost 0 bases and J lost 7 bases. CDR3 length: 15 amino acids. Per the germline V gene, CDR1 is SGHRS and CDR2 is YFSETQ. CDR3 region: CASSLDGQGIQPQHF. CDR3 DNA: TGCGCCAGCAGCTTGGACGGACAGGGCATACAGCCCCAGCATTTT.

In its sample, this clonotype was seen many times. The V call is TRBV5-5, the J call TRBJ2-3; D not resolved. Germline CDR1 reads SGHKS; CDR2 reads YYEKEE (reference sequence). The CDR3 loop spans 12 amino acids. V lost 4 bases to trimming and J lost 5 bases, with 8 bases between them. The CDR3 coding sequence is TGTGCCAGCAGCCCATTTCTAGATACGCAGTATTTT. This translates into CASSPFLDTQYF.

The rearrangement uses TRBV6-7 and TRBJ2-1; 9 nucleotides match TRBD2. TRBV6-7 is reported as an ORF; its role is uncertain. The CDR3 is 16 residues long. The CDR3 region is CASHRPSGKIYNEQFF. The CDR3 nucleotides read TGTGCTAGCCACAGGCCTAGCGGGAAAATCTACAATGAGCAGTTCTTC.

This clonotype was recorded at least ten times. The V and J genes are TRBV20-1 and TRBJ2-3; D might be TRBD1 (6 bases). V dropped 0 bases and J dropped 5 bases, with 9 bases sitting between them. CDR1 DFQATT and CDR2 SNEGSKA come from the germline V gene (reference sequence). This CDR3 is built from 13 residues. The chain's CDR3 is CSARDGGRDTQYF. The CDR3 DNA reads TGCAGTGCTAGAGATGGGGGCCGAGATACGCAGTATTTT.

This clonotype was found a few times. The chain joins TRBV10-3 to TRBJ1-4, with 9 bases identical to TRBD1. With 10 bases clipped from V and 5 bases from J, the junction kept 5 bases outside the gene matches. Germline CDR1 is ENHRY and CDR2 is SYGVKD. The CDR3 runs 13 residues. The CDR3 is CATAGTGNEKLFF. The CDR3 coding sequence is TGTGCCACAGCCGGGACAGGGAATGAAAAACTGTTTTTT.

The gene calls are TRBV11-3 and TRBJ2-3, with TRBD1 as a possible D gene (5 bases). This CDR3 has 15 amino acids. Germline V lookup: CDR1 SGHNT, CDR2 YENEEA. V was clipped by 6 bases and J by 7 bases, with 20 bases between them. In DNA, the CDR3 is TGTGCCAGCAGTGCGAGACAGTGGAAGGAATATACGCAGTATTTT. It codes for CASSARQWKEYTQYF.

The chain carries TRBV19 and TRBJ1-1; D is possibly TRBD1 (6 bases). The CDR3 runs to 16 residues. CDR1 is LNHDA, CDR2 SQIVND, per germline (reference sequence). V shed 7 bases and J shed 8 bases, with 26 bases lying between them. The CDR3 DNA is TGTGCCAGTACCAGTATACCGGGACAACACTCCTGGGAAGCTTTCTTT. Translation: CASTSIPGQHSWEAFF.

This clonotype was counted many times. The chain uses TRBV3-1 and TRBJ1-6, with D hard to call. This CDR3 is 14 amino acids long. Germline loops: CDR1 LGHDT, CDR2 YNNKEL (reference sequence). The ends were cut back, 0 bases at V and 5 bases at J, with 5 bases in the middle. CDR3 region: CASSQDLNNSPLHF. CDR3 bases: TGTGCCAGCAGCCAAGATTTAAATAATTCACCCCTCCACTTT.